This record looks at one T cell receptor (beta chain) sequence and its context. Its antigen remains unknown. This sample is part of a study of OX40 agonist ivuxolimab in advanced cancers. Study context: The patients got ivuxolimab, which is an agonistic anti-OX40 (CD134) antibody.

This table comes from immunoSEQ multiplex PCR, and its TCRdb copy is limited to in-frame clones, with some not included. The table records about 70,000 clones, roughly 85% of them present only once. Study findings and constraints: More expanded clones were found, on average, in CD8+ than in CD4+ T cells.

Blood samples were obtained at baseline, cycle 4 day 1, and cycle 7 day 1. V shed 0 bases and J shed 3 bases, with 8 bases lying between them. This CDR3 spans 14 amino acids. Germline CDR1 LNHDA, CDR2 SQIVND (reference sequence). The chain has TRBV19 and TRBJ1-1; D unresolved. This TCR was sampled from an adult with an advanced solid tumor such as melanoma, head and neck, liver or kidney cancer. The sample was CD4+ or CD8+ T cells sorted from blood, taken in a trial of the OX40 agonist ivuxolimab. DNA for the CDR3: TGTGCCAGTAGTATAGAAGAGGGATACACTGAAGCTTTCTTT. This sequence encodes CASSIEEGYTEAFF. The variable domain in full, with the rest retrieved from reference TRBV19 and TRBJ1-1, is DGGITQSPKYLFRKEGQNVTLSCEQNLNHDAMYWYRQDPGQGLRLIYYSQIVNDFQKGDIAEGYSVSREKKESFPLTVTSAQKNPTAFYLCASSIEEGYTEAFFGQGTRLTVV.